Below, 9 T cell receptor beta chains from the same sample are listed, as sequenced in a study of blood T cell repertoires in COVID-19. The protocol was immunoSEQ multiplex PCR, while the TCRdb copy is restricted to in-frame clones and leaves out a portion. The data show approximately 360,000 clones, around 87% seen once. The source material was PBMCs or T cells enriched from blood (not recorded which). The receptors derive from a middle-aged man in a cohort exposed to, infected with or recovered from COVID-19 (not recorded which).

The rearrangement uses TRBV9 and TRBJ1-1; D ambiguous. This CDR3 has 15 residues. The germline V gene encodes CDR1 SGDLS and CDR2 YYNGEE. The V and J ends lost 4 bases and 1 base respectively, with 14 bases between them. The CDR3 reads CASSNLNRGNTEAFF. The CDR3 DNA is TGTGCCAGCAGCAATTTAAACCGGGGGAACACTGAAGCTTTCTTT.

The V call is TRBV11-1, the J call TRBJ1-1; a possible D gene is TRBD1 (6 bases). With 5 bases removed from V and 11 bases from J, the gap between germline ends came to 15 bases. The CDR3 runs to 12 residues. The germline V gene encodes CDR1 SGHAT and CDR2 FQDESV (reference sequence). The CDR3 loop is CASSGQGIVAFF. The DNA of the CDR3 is TGTGCCAGCAGCGGGCAGGGGATTGTCGCTTTCTTT.

The rearrangement uses TRBV19 and TRBJ1-2, with a possible D match to TRBD1 (6 bases). Germline V lookup: CDR1 LNHDA, CDR2 SQIVND (reference sequence). This CDR3 spans 14 amino acids. The V end lost 4 bases, the J end lost 4 bases, and 13 bases lay between the germline ends. CDR3 residues: CASSNDRLLYGYTF. Here the CDR3 DNA reads TGTGCCAGTAGTAACGACAGGCTCCTCTATGGCTACACCTTC.

This clone has just a few counts. The chain has TRBV7-9 and TRBJ1-4; 9 positions match TRBD1. Trimming took 2 bases from V and 4 from J; bases not matched to a gene: 5. From germline, CDR1 is SEHNR and CDR2 FQNEAQ (reference sequence). The CDR3 loop spans 16 amino acids. CDR3 residues: CASSLFGTGRNEKLFF. DNA for the CDR3: TGTGCCAGCAGCTTATTTGGGACAGGGCGTAATGAAAAACTGTTTTTT.

The gene calls are TRBV28 and TRBJ2-5; TRBD1 matches at 7 bases. After removal of 4 bases from V and 5 bases from J, the junction contained 13 bases not matched to a gene. Per the germline V gene, CDR1 is MDHEN and CDR2 is SYDVKM. The CDR3 has 16 amino acids. CDR3 region: CASSSPRDSSGETQYF. The DNA for the CDR3 is TGTGCCAGCAGTTCCCCACGGGACAGCTCGGGGGAGACCCAGTACTTC. Drawing the rest from reference TRBV28 and TRBJ2-5, the complete variable domain is DVKVTQSSRYLVKRTGEKVFLECVQDMDHENMFWYRQDPGLGLRLIYFSYDVKMKEKGDIPEGYSVSREKKERFSLILESASTNQTSMYLCASSSPRDSSGETQYFGPGTRLLVL.

About this clone: Other DNA sequences from this sample encode an identical CDR3 as well. The chain joins TRBV30 to TRBJ2-7; TRBD2 matches at 9 bases. The V segment lost 2 bases and the J segment 2 bases; nucleotides outside the gene matches: 4. The germline V gene has CDR1 GTSNPN and CDR2 SVGIG (reference sequence). This CDR3 comprises 14 residues. CDR3 sequence: CAWSRLAGAYEQYF. The DNA for the CDR3 is TGTGCCTGGAGTCGTTTAGCGGGGGCCTACGAGCAGTACTTC.

This rearrangement joins TRBV27 to TRBJ2-4, with D possibly being TRBD1 (8 bases). The CDR3 loop spans 17 amino acids. In germline, CDR1 is MNHEY, CDR2 SMNVEV (reference sequence). V was cut by 6 bases and J by 1 base, with 19 bases left in between. The CDR3 coding sequence is TGTGCCAGCAGCTCCCCCCCACAGGGGGGGGCCAAAAACATTCAGTACTTC. Translating gives CASSSPPQGGAKNIQYF.

This chain links TRBV15 with TRBJ2-1, with 10 nucleotides matching TRBD1. Germline V gene data show CDR1 as LNHNV and CDR2 as YYDKDF (reference sequence). V was pared by 0 bases and J by 8 bases, with 4 bases of the junction left unmatched. This CDR3 comprises 15 residues. The chain's CDR3 is CATSREGQGRYEQFF. CDR3 sequence (DNA): TGTGCCACCAGCAGAGAGGGACAGGGGAGGTATGAGCAGTTCTTC.

This chain uses TRBV24-1 with TRBJ2-5, with 9 bases identical to TRBD1. With 6 bases clipped from V and 4 bases from J, the junction kept 11 bases outside the gene matches. Germline V CDR1 and CDR2: KGHDR, SFDVKD. CDR3 length equals 16 residues. CDR3: CATSPATGTGSETQYF. In DNA form, the CDR3 reads TGTGCCACCAGTCCTGCGACGGGGACAGGGTCAGAGACCCAGTACTTC.